These 10 T cell receptor beta chains originate from one sample sequenced in a study of regulatory T cells in long-lasting Graves disease. Time point specified: newly diagnosed GD, antithyroid drugs for less than 3 months. Following extraction of RNA from PBMCs, that RNA was used to make the TCR library. Building of the TCR beta libraries involved iRepertoire HTBI primers and Arm-PCR of CDR3 regions. TCRdb re-called the multiplex PCR reads with MiXCR, one entry per CDR3 protein. The repertoire holds fewer than 650,000 distinct CDR3 sequences, with 15% to 20% as singletons. The same specimen was also included in a second study, on T cells in Graves' hyperthyroidism and ophthalmopathy.

The sample consisted of peripheral blood mononuclear cells (PBMCs), taken at new diagnosis, from a patient treated with antithyroid drugs. Receptors originate from a man aged 18 to 30 with Graves disease.

In its sample, this clonotype was seen many times. The chain couples TRBV20-1 to TRBJ2-7; possible D gene TRBD2, 5 bases. This CDR3 is built from 16 residues. CDR1 and CDR2 from the germline V gene are DFQATT and SNEGSKA (reference sequence). V shed 0 bases and J shed 5 bases, with 20 bases lying between them. The CDR3 here is CSAREGAEVTPHEQYF. CDR3 nucleotide sequence: TGCAGTGCTAGAGAAGGAGCGGAAGTAACCCCCCACGAGCAGTACTTC.

About this clonotype: A clone one base away is much larger, so this may be a read error. The chain has TRBV20-1 and TRBJ2-7, with 11 bases matching TRBD1. This CDR3 is 14 amino acids long. The trim removed 6 bases at V and 4 bases at J, leaving 8 bases unmatched. CDR1 and CDR2 from the germline V gene are DFQATT and SNEGSKA (reference sequence). As DNA, the CDR3 is TGCAGTGCGGAGGGACAGGGGGTCCTATACGAGCAGTACTTC. It encodes CSAEGQGVLYEQYF.

J is TRBJ2-2 and V is TRBV5-1; D is perhaps TRBD2 (5 bases). This CDR3 has 14 amino acids. Trimming shortened V by 4 bases and J by 4 bases, and 11 bases separated the two germline ends. In germline, CDR1 is SGHRS, CDR2 YFSETQ. The CDR3 bases are TGCGCCAGCAGCAAGGAGGACCGCACCGGGGAGCTGTTTTTT. It translates to CASSKEDRTGELFF. Full variable domain (outside the CDR3, taken from reference TRBV5-1 and TRBJ2-2): KAGVTQTPRYLIKTRGQQVTLSCSPISGHRSVSWYQQTPGQGLQFLFEYFSETQRNKGNFPGRFSGRQFSNSRSEMNVSTLELGDSALYLCASSKEDRTGELFFGEGSRLTVL.

The rearrangement joins TRBV12-3 or TRBV12-4 to TRBJ2-1, with 8 bases fitting TRBD1. This CDR3 comprises 16 residues. J was trimmed by 8 bases and V by 6 bases; bases with no gene match: 15. In nucleotides, the CDR3 is TGTGCCAGCAGCACCCCCCGGACAGGGAACATCGATGAGCAGTTCTTC. It is translated as CASSTPRTGNIDEQFF.

Worth noting for this clonotype: This may be a read error, as it is one base from a much larger clone. This chain connects TRBV28 to TRBJ2-7, with TRBD2 identical over 8 bases. Per the germline V gene, CDR1 is MDHEN and CDR2 is SYDVKM. This CDR3 contains 14 residues. V dropped 8 bases and J dropped 3; count of bases not matched to a gene: 9. The CDR3 loop reads CASCTGTRVYEQYF. In DNA form, the CDR3 reads TGTGCCAGCTGTACCGGGACTAGAGTCTACGAGCAGTACTTC.

The chain employs TRBV30 and TRBJ2-7; weak D call: TRBD2 (6 bases). This CDR3 is 15 amino acids long. V lost 5 bases and J lost 3, with 20 bases in between. CDR1 is GTSNPN and CDR2 is SVGIG in the germline V gene (reference sequence). Written as DNA, the CDR3 is TGTGCCTGGGGGGAGCCTGGGACTGGGGTCTACGAGCAGTACTTC. Protein sequence: CAWGEPGTGVYEQYF.

The chain carries TRBV18 and TRBJ1-1, with D unclear. The CDR3 has 14 residues. Germline CDR1 and CDR2: KGHSH and LQKENI. Trimming removed 3 bases at V and 3 bases at J, with 11 bases between. The CDR3 here is CASSPLVIDTEAFF. The CDR3 DNA sequence: TGTGCCAGCTCACCCCTCGTTATAGACACTGAAGCTTTCTTT.

This clonotype came up a few times. The chain combines TRBV12-5 with TRBJ2-2; 7 bases match TRBD1. Germline loops: CDR1 LGHNT, CDR2 FRNRAP. J lost 4 bases, V lost 6 bases, and 14 bases had no gene match. The CDR3 length is 17 residues. Here the CDR3 reads CASGRTGLSFSTGELFF. CDR3 in DNA: TGTGCTAGTGGCCGGACAGGTCTCTCCTTTTCCACCGGGGAGCTGTTTTTT.

This clonotype was picked up a small number of times. The chain uses TRBV20-1 and TRBJ2-7; 10 bases are a match to TRBD1. The V gene end was trimmed by 5 bases and the J gene end by 5 bases; junction bases not matched to a gene: 6. The CDR3 covers 13 residues. Per the germline V gene, CDR1 is DFQATT and CDR2 is SNEGSKA (reference sequence). CDR3 amino acids: CSAGKTGGNEQYF. CDR3 bases: TGCAGTGCTGGGAAGACAGGGGGCAACGAGCAGTACTTC.

The table lists this clonotype with many counts. The chain employs TRBV6-2 or TRBV6-3 and TRBJ2-2; D remains ambiguous. The CDR3 is 15 amino acids. V lost 2 bases and J 6 bases, leaving 13 bases between the germline ends. Germline V gives CDR1 MNHEY, CDR2 SVGEGT. The CDR3 here is CASSYRSEHAGELFF. The CDR3 DNA is TGTGCCAGCAGTTACAGGTCAGAACACGCCGGGGAGCTGTTTTTT.